Included here is one T cell receptor (beta chain) sequence, with context. The sample holds many counts of this clone. Which antigen it targets is not known. Base qualities are not provided; no much larger clone lies one nucleotide away. The data are from a study of metastatic and nonmetastatic thyroid tumors (dated by TCRdb to about 2020). At the level of the whole study: Repertoires were compared across peripheral blood and tumor or nodule tissue samples from malignant and benign thyroid patients.

Library creation used PCR. The sequencer was an Illumina HiSeq 4000. High-throughput sequencing was used to profile the TCR beta-chain CDR3 region of every patient. As for the authors' bioinformatics: Drawing on CDR3 differences between clinicopathological groups, the researchers built a classifier meant to tell apart patients with distant-metastatic papillary thyroid cancer. Repertoire diversity was assessed with the Shannon index, and tumor-blood repertoire similarity with the Morisita-Horn index. The raw public data were reprocessed by TCRdb itself: fastp quality trimming at Q25, MiXCR clonotype calling, in-frame beta chains only. Clone size and V and J calls follow TCRdb, not the original study. Recorded for this sample are 23,000 or so clones; less than 25% of them occurred a single time. The top ten clones comprise approximately 30% of the sample. General conclusions and limits of the study: In both blood and tumor samples, malignant tumors were reported to have significantly higher TCR beta diversity than benign nodules.

No treatment had been received by any patient before thyroid surgery. Using T-cell receptor beta sequencing, the study looked back at clinical samples from patients collected from the early 2010s to the late 2010s. This sequence originates from a male donor with papillary thyroid cancer or a benign thyroid nodule (not recorded which). Some clones in this sample may be carry-over from other donors' samples. The sample consisted of blood.

This receptor carries the CDR3 CASSQGTYRGRLTGELFF. The nucleotides are TGCGCCAGCAGCCAGGGAACTTACAGGGGGCGCTTGACCGGGGAGCTGTTTTTT. The chain was built from TRBV4-3 and TRBJ2-2; a stretch of 9 junction bases matches TRBD1. CDR1 and CDR2 were assigned from the germline V gene as LGHNA and YSLEER. There are 18 amino acids in the CDR3, from cysteine to phenylalanine inclusive. Only the CDR3 part of the read is kept: 54 bases, read in frame from the first base. V is trimmed back by 3 bases and J by 5 bases, and the junction contains 13 bases that no gene match accounts for.